The 10 T cell receptor beta chains below were found in one sample sequenced in a study of blood T cell repertoires in COVID-19. The table came from immunoSEQ multiplex PCR; TCRdb's copy has only in-frame clones and leaves some out. The repertoire holds roughly 360,000 clones, with approximately 89% as singletons. Sequenced material: PBMCs or T cells enriched from blood (not recorded which). All receptors come from a man aged 25-40 years who had recovered from COVID-19.

The V and J genes are TRBV5-4 and TRBJ2-5; D possibly corresponds to TRBD2 (6 bases). Germline V gene data show CDR1 as SGHNT and CDR2 as YYREEE (reference sequence). V lost 0 bases, J lost 4 bases, and 13 bases lay in between. The CDR3 spans 15 residues. CDR3 sequence (DNA): TGTGCCAGCAGCTTGGGAAGAGGAGGGGTAGAGACCCAGTACTTC. Encoded protein: CASSLGRGGVETQYF. Variable domain in full (rest from reference TRBV5-4 and TRBJ2-5): ETGVTQSPTHLIKTRGQQVTLRCSSQSGHNTVSWYQQALGQGPQFIFQYYREEENGRGNFPPRFSGLQFPNYSSELNVNALELDDSALYLCASSLGRGGVETQYFGPGTRLLVL.

This chain uses TRBV6-5 with TRBJ1-1; D is unresolved. This CDR3 is 14 amino acids long. From germline, CDR1 is MNHEY and CDR2 SVGAGI. The ends were cut back, 0 bases at V and 1 base at J, with 6 bases in the middle. The CDR3 bases are TGTGCCAGCAGTTACTCGGGCAAGAACACTGAAGCTTTCTTT. This gives the protein CASSYSGKNTEAFF.

This clone was picked up one time. Here the CDR3 DNA reads TGTGCCAGCAAAGACCGATCCGGGGGAGATACGCAGTATTTT. Amino acids: CASKDRSGGDTQYF. The J gene is TRBJ2-3, the V gene TRBV2, with D possibly TRBD2 on 6 matching bases. The V gene lost 7 bases and the J gene lost 5 bases, with 16 bases spanning the gap. Germline CDR1 SNHLY, CDR2 FYNNEI. The CDR3 runs to 14 residues.

The chain combines TRBV2 with TRBJ2-5, with D uncertain. The CDR3 contains 13 residues. Germline V gene lookup returns CDR1 SNHLY and CDR2 FYNNEI. Trimming took off 7 bases at V and 5 bases at J, with 14 bases between the two ends. The CDR3, as DNA: TGTGCCAGCACAATCGGTCTGCGCGAGACCCAGTACTTC. Its translation: CASTIGLRETQYF.

This chain links TRBV29-1 with TRBJ1-1; no clear D gene. V lost 3 bases, J lost 6 bases, and 14 bases lay in between. The CDR3 loop spans 13 amino acids. Germline CDR1 and CDR2: SQVTM and ANQGSEA. As DNA, the CDR3 is TGCAGCGTTGAGGGTTCTGCGGTCGCTGAAGCTTTCTTT. It encodes CSVEGSAVAEAFF.

This chain joins TRBV7-8 and TRBJ1-1; D is undetermined. The V end lost 3 bases, the J end lost 1 base, and 9 bases lay between the germline ends. In germline, CDR1 is SGHVS, CDR2 FQNEAQ. The CDR3 runs to 14 residues. The CDR3 reads CASSFETGNTEAFF. CDR3 bases: TGTGCCAGCAGCTTCGAGACGGGGAACACTGAAGCTTTCTTT.

The chain carries TRBV19 and TRBJ2-3; 10 bases are shared with TRBD2. The CDR3 runs to 15 residues. Germline V CDR1 and CDR2: LNHDA, SQIVND (reference sequence). After removal of 4 bases from V and 4 bases from J, the junction contained 5 bases not matched to a gene. The CDR3 DNA sequence: TGTGCCAGTAGTACTAGCGGGGGTGGGTCAGATACGCAGTATTTT. Translating gives CASSTSGGGSDTQYF.

This chain uses TRBV7-3 with TRBJ1-2; TRBD1 might be the D (6 bases). Trimming shortened V by 5 bases and J by 5 bases, and 15 bases separated the two germline ends. The CDR3 runs 14 residues. Germline CDR1 SGHTA, CDR2 FQGTGA. CDR3: CASSPRDKTYGYTF. CDR3 bases: TGTGCCAGCAGCCCCAGGGACAAGACGTATGGCTACACCTTC. The variable domain in full, with the rest retrieved from reference TRBV7-3 and TRBJ1-2, is GAGVSQTPSNKVTEKGKYVELRCDPISGHTALYWYRQSLGQGPEFLIYFQGTGAADDSGLPNDRFFAVRPEGSVSTLKIQRTERGDSAVYLCASSPRDKTYGYTFGSGTRLTVV.

The CDR3 bases are TGTGCCAGCAGCTTATCCAGGGATGGAAACACCATATATTTT. Amino acid sequence: CASSLSRDGNTIYF. The chain joins TRBV7-2 to TRBJ1-3, with D perhaps matching TRBD1 (5 bases). Germline V lookup: CDR1 SGHTA, CDR2 FQGNSA. The CDR3 spans 14 residues. V lost 2 bases and J 3 bases, leaving 8 bases between the germline ends.

This clone has just a few counts. The gene calls are TRBV7-9 and TRBJ1-1, with a tentative D call TRBD1 (6 bases). Trimming took off 5 bases at V and 4 bases at J, with 17 bases between the two ends. CDR1 is SEHNR, CDR2 FQNEAQ, per germline (reference sequence). This CDR3 comprises 15 residues. The CDR3 DNA follows: TGTGCCAGCAGCCCGAGACAGGTTCCCATCACTGAAGCTTTCTTT. The encoded protein is CASSPRQVPITEAFF. Variable domain in full (rest from reference TRBV7-9 and TRBJ1-1): DTGVSQNPRHKITKRGQNVTFRCDPISEHNRLYWYRQTLGQGPEFLTYFQNEAQLEKSRLLSDRFSAERPKGSFSTLEIQRTEQGDSAMYLCASSPRQVPITEAFFGQGTRLTVV.